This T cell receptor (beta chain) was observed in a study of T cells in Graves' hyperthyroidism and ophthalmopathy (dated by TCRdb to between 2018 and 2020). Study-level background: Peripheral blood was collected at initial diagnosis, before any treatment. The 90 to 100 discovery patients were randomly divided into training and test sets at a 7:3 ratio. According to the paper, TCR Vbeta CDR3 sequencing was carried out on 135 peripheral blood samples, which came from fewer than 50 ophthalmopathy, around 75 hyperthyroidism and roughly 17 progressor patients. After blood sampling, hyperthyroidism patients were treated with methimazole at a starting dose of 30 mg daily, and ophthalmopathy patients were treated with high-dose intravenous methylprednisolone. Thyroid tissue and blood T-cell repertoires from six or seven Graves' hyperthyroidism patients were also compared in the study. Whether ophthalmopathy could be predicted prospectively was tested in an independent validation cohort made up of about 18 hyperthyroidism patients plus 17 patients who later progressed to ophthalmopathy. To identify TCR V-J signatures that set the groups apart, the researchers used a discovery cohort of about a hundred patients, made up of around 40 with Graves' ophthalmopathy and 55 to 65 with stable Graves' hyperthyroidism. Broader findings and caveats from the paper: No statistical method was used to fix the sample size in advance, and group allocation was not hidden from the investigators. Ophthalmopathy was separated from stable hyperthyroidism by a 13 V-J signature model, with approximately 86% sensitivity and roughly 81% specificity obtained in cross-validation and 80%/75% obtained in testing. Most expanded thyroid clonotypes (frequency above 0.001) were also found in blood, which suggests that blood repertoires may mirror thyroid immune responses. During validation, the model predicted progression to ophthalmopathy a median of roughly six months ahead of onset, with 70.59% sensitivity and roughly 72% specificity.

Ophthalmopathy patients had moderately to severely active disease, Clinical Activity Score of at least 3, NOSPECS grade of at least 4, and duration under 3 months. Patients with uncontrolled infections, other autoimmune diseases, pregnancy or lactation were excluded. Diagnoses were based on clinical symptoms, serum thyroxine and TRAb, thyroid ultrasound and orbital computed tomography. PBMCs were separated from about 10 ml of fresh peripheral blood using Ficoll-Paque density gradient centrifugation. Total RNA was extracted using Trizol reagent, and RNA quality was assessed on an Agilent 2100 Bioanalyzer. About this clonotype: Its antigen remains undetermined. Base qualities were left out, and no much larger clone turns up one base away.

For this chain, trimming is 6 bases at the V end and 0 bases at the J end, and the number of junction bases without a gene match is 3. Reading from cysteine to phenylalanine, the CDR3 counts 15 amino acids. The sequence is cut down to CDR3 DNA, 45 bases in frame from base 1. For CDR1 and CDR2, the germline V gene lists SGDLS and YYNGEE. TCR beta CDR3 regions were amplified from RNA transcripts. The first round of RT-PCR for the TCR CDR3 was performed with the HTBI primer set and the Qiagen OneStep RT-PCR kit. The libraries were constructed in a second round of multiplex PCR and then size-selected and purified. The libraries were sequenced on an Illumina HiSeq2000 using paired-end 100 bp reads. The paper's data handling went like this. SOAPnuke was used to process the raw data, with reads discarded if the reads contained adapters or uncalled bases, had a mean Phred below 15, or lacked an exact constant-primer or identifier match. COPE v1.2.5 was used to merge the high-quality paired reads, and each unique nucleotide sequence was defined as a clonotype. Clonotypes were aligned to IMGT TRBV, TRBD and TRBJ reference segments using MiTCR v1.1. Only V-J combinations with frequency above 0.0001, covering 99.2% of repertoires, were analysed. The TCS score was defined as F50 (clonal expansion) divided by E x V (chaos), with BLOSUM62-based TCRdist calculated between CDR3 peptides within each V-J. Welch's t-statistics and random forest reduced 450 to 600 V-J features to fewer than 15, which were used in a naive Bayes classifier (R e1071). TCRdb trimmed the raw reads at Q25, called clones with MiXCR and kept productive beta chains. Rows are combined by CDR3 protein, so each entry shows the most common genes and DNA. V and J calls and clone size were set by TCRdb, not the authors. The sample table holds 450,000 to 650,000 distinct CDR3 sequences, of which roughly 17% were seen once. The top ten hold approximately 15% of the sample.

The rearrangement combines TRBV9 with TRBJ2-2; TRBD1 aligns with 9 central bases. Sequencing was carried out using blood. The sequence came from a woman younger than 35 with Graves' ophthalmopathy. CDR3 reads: CASKRDRANTGELFF. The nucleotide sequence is TGTGCCAGCAAGCGGGACAGGGCGAACACCGGGGAGCTGTTTTTT. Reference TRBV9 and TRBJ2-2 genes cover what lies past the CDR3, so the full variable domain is DSGVTQTPKHLITATGQRVTLRCSPRSGDLSVYWYQQSLDQGLQFLIQYYNGEERAKGNILERFSAQQFPDLHSELNLSSLELGDSALYFCASKRDRANTGELFFGEGSRLTVL.